The 3 T cell receptor beta chains listed next were all sequenced from one sample in a study of cytomegalovirus exposure and HLA in healthy donors (TCRdb year 2017). Libraries were made using the immunoSEQ multiplex PCR assay. A mixture of 60 forward primers for TCR Vbeta segments and 13 reverse primers for TCR Jbeta segments was used in the multiplex PCR. As stored in TCRdb, this immuneACCESS dataset retains in-frame rearrangements with V and J assigned. A fraction of the clones does not appear; measured against another copy, unresolved V genes explain less than half of the discrepancy, and the remainder lacks a known reason. This sample has 130,000 to 150,000 clones in its table, and around 10% of those were observed once. Approximately 1.8% of the sample is held by the ten biggest clonotypes. Sequencing used PBMCs. These receptors all stem from a male donor in good health and CMV-seronegative.

This clone was observed a handful of times. The chain links TRBV5-1 to TRBJ2-5, with 10 nucleotides matching TRBD1. Germline values: CDR1 SGHRS, CDR2 YFSETQ. The CDR3 has 15 amino acids. V was clipped by 0 bases and J by 3 bases; unmatched bases: 2. The CDR3 region has the DNA TGCGCCAGCAGCTTGGAGGGGACAGGGGAAGAGACCCAGTACTTC. Amino acids: CASSLEGTGEETQYF.

This clone was observed a handful of times. The rearrangement uses TRBV4-1 and TRBJ1-1, with TRBD1 matching over 8 bases. The CDR3 sequence is 17 residues long. Trimming cost V 3 bases and J 5 bases; bases outside gene matches: 14. Germline loops: CDR1 MGHRA, CDR2 YSYEKL. The CDR3, as DNA: TGCGCCAGCAGCCATGGTGGGACAGGTCTCATGAGTACTGAAGCTTTCTTT. Amino acids: CASSHGGTGLMSTEAFF.

The chain recombines TRBV9 with TRBJ1-6; D may be TRBD1 (5 bases). The germline V gene has CDR1 SGDLS and CDR2 YYNGEE. The length of the CDR3 is 14 residues. Trimming removed 1 base from V and 3 bases from J, with 5 bases in between. CDR3 nucleotides: TGTGCCAGCAGCGTACAGGGCTATAATTCACCCCTCCACTTT. Translated, it gives CASSVQGYNSPLHF.